This T cell receptor beta chain was captured by sequencing in a study of T cell repertoires in cytomegalovirus infection. Overall study context: Used in the study were CMV epitopes, some recently identified and HLA-C-restricted, others well-studied and HLA-B-restricted. In public TCR beta signatures, there were indications of both CMV infection and matching HLA type.

This clonotype has only a few counts. As yet, its antigen is unknown. The study, taken as a whole, reports: Based on cumulative public TCR beta family frequency, carriers of CMV plus the relevant HLA were identified.

TCRdb analysed the reads with MiXCR anew, one entry per CDR3 protein. The table lists approximately 500,000 distinct CDR3 sequences, around a third of them singletons. The source of this sequence is a human donor in good health (CMV status not recorded). Some clones in this sample may be carry-over from other donors' samples. This specimen consisted of cultured PBMCs, obtained from culture after CMV antigen stimulation.

CDR3 residues: CASSWTSGKDEQFF. In nucleotides, the CDR3 is TGTGCCAGCAGTTGGACTAGCGGGAAGGATGAGCAGTTCTTC. The chain uses TRBV28 and TRBJ2-1; 12 bases map to TRBD2. This CDR3 region has 14 residues. Germline V gene lookup returns CDR1 MDHEN and CDR2 SYDVKM. V gave up 4 bases and J gave up 8 bases; unmatched junction bases: 3.